These T cell receptor beta chains were read from a single sample in a study of CD8+CD57+ T cells in acquired aplastic anemia. TCRdb fed the reads into MiXCR, producing one record per CDR3 protein. The table includes 180,000 or so distinct CDR3 sequences, less than 60% detected once. Material for sequencing was sorted CD4+, CD8+, or CD8+CD57+ T cells (not recorded which) from PBMCs. The receptors come from a human donor with aplastic anemia. Each CDR3 is given with its conserved first and last residue. A D gene is named only where the DNA matches it firmly. Where a row states a size, it is once, few, many or the class of an expanded clone; other rows omit it.

size,J,D,V,CDR3,DNA
.,TRBJ2-6,TRBD1,TRBV19,CASSGWTGTGANVLTF,TGTGCCAGTAGTGGGTGGACAGGGACTGGGGCCAACGTCCTGACTTTC
.,TRBJ2-1,.,TRBV19,CASSISPSPYNEQFF,TGTGCCAGTAGTATTTCGCCTTCGCCCTACAATGAGCAGTTCTTC
.,TRBJ1-1,.,TRBV5-1,CASSLPVEGTEAFF,TGCGCCAGCAGCTTGCCTGTCGAGGGCACTGAAGCTTTCTTT
.,TRBJ2-3,TRBD1,TRBV2,CASAPGQLASSTDTQYF,TGTGCCAGCGCTCCGGGACAGCTGGCGTCTAGCACAGATACGCAGTATTTT
.,TRBJ1-1,.,TRBV6-6,CASSPVSSGTEAFF,TGTGCCAGCAGCCCCGTTAGCTCGGGAACTGAAGCTTTCTTT
.,TRBJ1-1,TRBD1,TRBV2,CASSITQGAGTEAFF,TGTGCCAGCAGTATTACACAGGGGGCGGGCACTGAAGCTTTCTTT
many,TRBJ1-2,.,TRBV5-1,CASSREGTDYGYTF,TGCGCCAGCAGCAGGGAGGGGACGGACTATGGCTACACCTTC
few,TRBJ2-7,.,TRBV5-1,CASSDKTYGEQYF,TGCGCCAGCAGCGACAAGACTTACGGGGAGCAGTACTTC
.,TRBJ2-1,.,TRBV29-1,CSLVGVNEQFF,TGCAGCTTAGTTGGGGTCAATGAGCAGTTCTTC
.,TRBJ2-5,TRBD2,TRBV20-1,CSARLAGVGETQYF,TGCAGTGCAAGACTAGCGGGAGTAGGGGAGACCCAGTACTTC
many,TRBJ2-3,TRBD2,TRBV7-2,CASSLTSRDTQYF,TGTGCCAGCAGCTTGACTAGCAGAGATACGCAGTATTTT
.,TRBJ2-1,.,TRBV19,CASSPDGYNEQFF,TGTGCCAGTAGTCCAGACGGCTACAATGAGCAGTTCTTC
many,TRBJ1-2,.,TRBV7-8,CASSLRQNSNYGYTF,TGTGCCAGCAGCTTAAGACAGAATTCCAACTATGGCTACACCTTC
.,TRBJ2-7,TRBD2,TRBV2,CATTTSGAYEQYF,TGTGCCACCACGACTAGCGGGGCATACGAGCAGTACTTC
.,TRBJ2-7,.,TRBV10-3,CAISPASFYEQYF,TGTGCCATCAGCCCTGCAAGCTTCTACGAGCAGTACTTC
many,TRBJ2-3,.,TRBV19,CASSSFRDTQYF,TGTGCCAGTAGTTCTTTCAGGGATACGCAGTATTTT
many,TRBJ2-5,.,TRBV2,CASSVWQGETQYF,TGTGCCAGCAGTGTTTGGCAGGGAGAGACCCAGTACTTC
.,TRBJ2-7,.,TRBV20-1,CSVSDRVYEQYF,TGCAGTGTCTCGGACCGTGTCTACGAGCAGTACTTC